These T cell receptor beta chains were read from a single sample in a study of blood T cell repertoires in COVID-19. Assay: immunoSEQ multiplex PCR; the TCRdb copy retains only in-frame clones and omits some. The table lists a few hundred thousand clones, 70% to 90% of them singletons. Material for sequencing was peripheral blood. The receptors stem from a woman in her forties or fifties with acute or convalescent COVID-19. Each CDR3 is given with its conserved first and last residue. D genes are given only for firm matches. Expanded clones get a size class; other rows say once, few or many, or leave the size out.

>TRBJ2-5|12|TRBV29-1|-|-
TGCAGCGTTGGCTGGGGGGATGGGACCCAGTACTTC
CSVGWGDGTQYF
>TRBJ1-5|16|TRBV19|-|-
TGTGCCAGTAGTATGTTGGCCAGGGTCCTAGGTCAGCCCCAGCATTTT
CASSMLARVLGQPQHF
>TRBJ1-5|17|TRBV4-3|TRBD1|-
TGCGCCAGCAGCCCCGGGACAGGGGGGTATAGCAATCAGCCCCAGCATTTT
CASSPGTGGYSNQPQHF
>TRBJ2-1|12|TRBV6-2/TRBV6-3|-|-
TGTGCCAGCAGTATTTCTTACAATGAGCAGTTCTTC
CASSISYNEQFF
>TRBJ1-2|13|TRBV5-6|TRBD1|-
TGTGCCAGCAGGAGACAGGGGAGTTATGGCTACACCTTC
CASRRQGSYGYTF
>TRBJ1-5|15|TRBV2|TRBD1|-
TGTGCCAGCAGTGGGAATAACAGGGGTGGACAGCCCCAGCATTTT
CASSGNNRGGQPQHF
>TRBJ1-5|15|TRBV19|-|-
TGTGCCAGTAGTTATTCTCTGTATAGCAATCAGCCCCAGCATTTT
CASSYSLYSNQPQHF
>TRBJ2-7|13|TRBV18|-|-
TGTGCCAGCTCGCGACAGAGAGCCTACGAGCAGTACTTC
CASSRQRAYEQYF
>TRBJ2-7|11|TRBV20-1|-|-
TGCAGTGCTCACAAGATCGACGAGCAGTACTTC
CSAHKIDEQYF
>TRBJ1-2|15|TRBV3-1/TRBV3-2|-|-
TGTGCCAGCGTAATATTAGGGGGGGCCGACTATGGCTACACCTTC
CASVILGGADYGYTF
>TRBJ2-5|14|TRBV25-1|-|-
TGTGCCAGCAGCTGGGGGGGGCCCCCAGAGACCCAGTACTTC
CASSWGGPPETQYF
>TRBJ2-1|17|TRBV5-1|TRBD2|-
TGCGCCAGCAGCTTGGTAGTTAGCGGGGGGGCCACGGATGAGCAGTTCTTC
CASSLVVSGGATDEQFF
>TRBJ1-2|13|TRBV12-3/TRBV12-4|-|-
TGTGCCAGCAGTTTAGCCGGCGGCTATGGCTACACCTTC
CASSLAGGYGYTF
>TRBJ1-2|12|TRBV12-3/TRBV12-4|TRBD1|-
TGTGCCAGCACCTCGGGACAGGGCGGCTACACCTTC
CASTSGQGGYTF
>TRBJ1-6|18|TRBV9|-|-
TGTGCCAGCAGCGTAGGGACACCTGATAGCTCCTATAATTCACCCCTCCACTTT
CASSVGTPDSSYNSPLHF
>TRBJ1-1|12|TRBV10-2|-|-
TGCGCCAGCAGTGAGCACTCCACTGAAGCTTTCTTT
CASSEHSTEAFF
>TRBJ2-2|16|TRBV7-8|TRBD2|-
TGTGCCAGCAGCTCTGGGACTAGCGGGGGGACCGGGGAGCTGTTTTTT
CASSSGTSGGTGELFF
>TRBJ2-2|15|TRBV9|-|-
TGTGCCAGCAGCGACCGACAGGCGAACACCGGGGAGCTGTTTTTT
CASSDRQANTGELFF
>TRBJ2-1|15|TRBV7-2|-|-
TGTGCCAGCAGCTTAAGCGGACTCAAGTACAATGAGCAGTTCTTC
CASSLSGLKYNEQFF
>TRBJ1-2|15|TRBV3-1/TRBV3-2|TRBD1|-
TGTGCCAGCAGCCAATACGGACAGGGGGCCACTGGCTACACCTTC
CASSQYGQGATGYTF
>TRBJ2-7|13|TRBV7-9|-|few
TGTGCCAGCAGCCCCAGGGGCGACTACGAGCAGTACTTC
CASSPRGDYEQYF
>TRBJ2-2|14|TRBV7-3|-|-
TGTGCCAGCAGCTTACAACAGAACACCGGGGAGCTGTTTTTT
CASSLQQNTGELFF
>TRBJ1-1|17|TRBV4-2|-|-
TGTGCCAGCAGCCAGGCGGAAAGGACAACCTCGGGCACTGAAGCTTTCTTT
CASSQAERTTSGTEAFF
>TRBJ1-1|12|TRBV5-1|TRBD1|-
TGCGCCAGCAGCTTGGGGACAGGGAAAGCTTTCTTT
CASSLGTGKAFF
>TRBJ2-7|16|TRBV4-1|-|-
TGCGCCAGCAGCCAAGAAGTACAGGGTGGTTGGAGGGAGCAGTACTTC
CASSQEVQGGWREQYF
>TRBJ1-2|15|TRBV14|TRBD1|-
TGTGCCAGCAGCCATTTGGGACAGGGGGCGCCTGGCTACACCTTC
CASSHLGQGAPGYTF